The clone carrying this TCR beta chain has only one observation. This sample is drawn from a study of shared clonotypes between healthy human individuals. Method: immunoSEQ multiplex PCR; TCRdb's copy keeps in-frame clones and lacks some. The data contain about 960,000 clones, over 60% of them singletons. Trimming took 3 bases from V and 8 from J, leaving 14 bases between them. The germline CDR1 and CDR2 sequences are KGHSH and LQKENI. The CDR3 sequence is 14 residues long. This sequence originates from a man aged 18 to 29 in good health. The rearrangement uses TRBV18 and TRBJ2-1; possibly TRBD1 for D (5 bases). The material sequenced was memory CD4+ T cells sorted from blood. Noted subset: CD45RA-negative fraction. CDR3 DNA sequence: TGTGCCAGCTCACCGACGGCTAGGGGTGATGAGCAGTTCTTC. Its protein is CASSPTARGDEQFF.